This T cell receptor (beta chain) was documented in a study of shared clonotypes between healthy human individuals. For every subset, genomic DNA was evenly distributed across several immunoSEQ plates. Profiled with immunoSEQ multiplex PCR; TCRdb holds only in-frame clones, not every one. Among fewer than 100,000 clones listed, under 80% were seen once. CD45RO+ cells joined CCR7-negative CD45RA+ TemRA cells to form CD8 memory. Regarding the study as a whole: Clonotype sharing among donors was thought likely to change with sequencing depth.

The CDR3 loop spans 13 amino acids. V lost 5 bases to trimming and J lost 5 bases, with 10 bases between them. The V gene's germline CDR1 is MRHNA and CDR2 SNTAGT. As for this clone: Its antigen is unidentified.

Sequenced: memory CD8+ T cells sorted from blood. Specified subset: CD45RO+ cells pooled with CCR7-negative TemRA cells. The sequence came from a young man in good health. The chain employs TRBV6-4 and TRBJ2-1; possibly TRBD1 for D (6 bases). CDR3 nucleotides: TGTGCCAGCAGTCCTACAGGGAACAATGAGCAGTTCTTC. Protein product: CASSPTGNNEQFF.